One and the same sample provided the 4 T cell receptor beta chains below, sequenced in a study of blood T cell repertoires in COVID-19. Data came from immunoSEQ multiplex PCR; TCRdb stores just in-frame clones and leaves some out. The sample shows 400,000 or so clones, roughly 90% of them seen only once. The material sequenced was peripheral blood. The receptors come from a man aged 18 to 30 with COVID-19, enrolled during active disease.

The chain employs TRBV24-1 and TRBJ2-1; D possibly corresponds to TRBD2 (6 bases). This CDR3 is 14 amino acids long. Germline V gene lookup returns CDR1 KGHDR and CDR2 SFDVKD. With 3 bases removed from V and 6 bases from J, the gap between germline ends came to 11 bases. The CDR3 loop is CATSDIVGGNEQFF. CDR3 sequence (DNA): TGTGCCACCAGTGATATCGTGGGGGGCAATGAGCAGTTCTTC.

This clone showed up just a few times. The chain links TRBV7-9 to TRBJ2-7; D is possibly TRBD2 (6 bases). The CDR3 consists of 13 residues. Germline values: CDR1 SEHNR, CDR2 FQNEAQ (reference sequence). The V gene lost 6 bases and the J gene lost 3 bases, with 12 bases spanning the gap. Here the CDR3 reads CASSSGEFYEQYF. CDR3 nucleotides: TGTGCCAGCAGTAGCGGTGAATTCTACGAGCAGTACTTC. Full variable domain (remainder filled in from reference TRBV7-9 and TRBJ2-7): DTGVSQNPRHKITKRGQNVTFRCDPISEHNRLYWYRQTLGQGPEFLTYFQNEAQLEKSRLLSDRFSAERPKGSFSTLEIQRTEQGDSAMYLCASSSGEFYEQYFGPGTRLTVT.

V gene TRBV7-9 combines with J gene TRBJ1-4; D is perhaps TRBD1 (5 bases). Germline V CDR1 and CDR2: SEHNR, FQNEAQ (reference sequence). V lost 2 bases and J lost 7, with 5 bases in between. The CDR3 is 12 amino acids. The DNA for the CDR3 is TGTGCCAGCAGCTTACAGGGTGAAAAACTGTTTTTT. Amino acid sequence: CASSLQGEKLFF.

The chain has TRBV18 and TRBJ2-1; a weak D match, TRBD1 (6 bases). Germline CDR1 is KGHSH and CDR2 is LQKENI. Trimming left V 3 bases short and J 7 bases short, with 13 bases between. The CDR3 runs 14 residues. The CDR3 spells CASSPTTGLNEQFF. CDR3 DNA sequence: TGTGCCAGCTCACCTACGACAGGTTTAAATGAGCAGTTCTTC.